This entry features one T cell receptor beta chain sequence. Its antigen is still unknown. The sample is drawn from a study of graft-versus-host responses after intestinal transplantation. The wider study: Anti-thymocyte globulin served as induction for all recipients, who then took tacrolimus and steroids for 2 to 4 years. Study-level points and caveats: Early post-transplant HvG declines showed an association with peak circulating GvH clone levels. Ileal or blood samples showed some GvH clones first, and such clones were also found in recipient marrow.

The germline CDR1 and CDR2 sequences are MDHEN and SYDVKM. There are 18 residues in the CDR3. V dropped 5 bases and J dropped 4; count of bases not matched to a gene: 18. Assay: immunoSEQ multiplex PCR; the TCRdb copy retains only in-frame clones and omits some. Among about 45,000 clones listed, 90% to 95% were seen once. The chain recombines TRBV28 with TRBJ2-3; 7 positions agree with TRBD2. Source: PBMCs, taken 524 days after transplant. This TCR came from a human patient who received an intestinal transplant, so some T cells may come from the graft donor. CDR3 bases: TGTGCCAGCAGTCCCTGGCGGGTGGGCGGGAGTAGTTCAGATACGCAGTATTTT. Encoded protein: CASSPWRVGGSSSDTQYF.